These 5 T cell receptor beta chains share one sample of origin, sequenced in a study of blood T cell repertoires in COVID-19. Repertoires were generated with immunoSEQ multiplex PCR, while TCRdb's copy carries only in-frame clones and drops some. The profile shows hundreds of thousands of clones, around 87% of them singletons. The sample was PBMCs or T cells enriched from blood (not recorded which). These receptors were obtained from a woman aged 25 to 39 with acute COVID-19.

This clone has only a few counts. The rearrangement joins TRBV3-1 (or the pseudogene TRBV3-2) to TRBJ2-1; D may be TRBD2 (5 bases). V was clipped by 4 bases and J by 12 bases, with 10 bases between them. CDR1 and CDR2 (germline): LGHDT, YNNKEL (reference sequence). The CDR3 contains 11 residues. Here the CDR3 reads CASSPGTTQFF. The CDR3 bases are TGTGCCAGCAGCCCGGGAACTACGCAGTTCTTC.

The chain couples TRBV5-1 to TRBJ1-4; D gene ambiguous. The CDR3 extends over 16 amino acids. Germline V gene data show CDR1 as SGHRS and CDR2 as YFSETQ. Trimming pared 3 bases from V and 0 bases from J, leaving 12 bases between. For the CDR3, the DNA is TGCGCCAGCAGCTCAACAGTGGGAGCAACTAATGAAAAACTGTTTTTT. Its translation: CASSSTVGATNEKLFF.

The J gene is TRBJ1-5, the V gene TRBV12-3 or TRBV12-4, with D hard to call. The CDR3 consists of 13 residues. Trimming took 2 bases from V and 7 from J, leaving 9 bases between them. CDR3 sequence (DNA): TGTGCCAGCAGTTTAACCCCCGAGCAGCCCCAGCATTTT. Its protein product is CASSLTPEQPQHF.

Written as DNA, the CDR3 is TGTGCCAGCAGCTTGCGGAGGAACACTGAAGCTTTCTTT. Translating gives CASSLRRNTEAFF. The gene calls are TRBV5-6 and TRBJ1-1; D ambiguous. The V and J ends lost 1 base and 1 base respectively, with 5 bases between them. There are 13 residues in the CDR3. The germline gives CDR1 SGHDT, CDR2 YYEEEE.

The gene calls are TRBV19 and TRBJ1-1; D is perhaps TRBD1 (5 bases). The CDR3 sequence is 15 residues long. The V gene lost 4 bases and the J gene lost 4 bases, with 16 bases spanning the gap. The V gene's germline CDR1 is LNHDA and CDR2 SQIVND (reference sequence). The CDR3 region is CASSTQGQESTEAFF. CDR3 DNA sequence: TGTGCCAGTAGTACCCAGGGCCAGGAAAGCACTGAAGCTTTCTTT.